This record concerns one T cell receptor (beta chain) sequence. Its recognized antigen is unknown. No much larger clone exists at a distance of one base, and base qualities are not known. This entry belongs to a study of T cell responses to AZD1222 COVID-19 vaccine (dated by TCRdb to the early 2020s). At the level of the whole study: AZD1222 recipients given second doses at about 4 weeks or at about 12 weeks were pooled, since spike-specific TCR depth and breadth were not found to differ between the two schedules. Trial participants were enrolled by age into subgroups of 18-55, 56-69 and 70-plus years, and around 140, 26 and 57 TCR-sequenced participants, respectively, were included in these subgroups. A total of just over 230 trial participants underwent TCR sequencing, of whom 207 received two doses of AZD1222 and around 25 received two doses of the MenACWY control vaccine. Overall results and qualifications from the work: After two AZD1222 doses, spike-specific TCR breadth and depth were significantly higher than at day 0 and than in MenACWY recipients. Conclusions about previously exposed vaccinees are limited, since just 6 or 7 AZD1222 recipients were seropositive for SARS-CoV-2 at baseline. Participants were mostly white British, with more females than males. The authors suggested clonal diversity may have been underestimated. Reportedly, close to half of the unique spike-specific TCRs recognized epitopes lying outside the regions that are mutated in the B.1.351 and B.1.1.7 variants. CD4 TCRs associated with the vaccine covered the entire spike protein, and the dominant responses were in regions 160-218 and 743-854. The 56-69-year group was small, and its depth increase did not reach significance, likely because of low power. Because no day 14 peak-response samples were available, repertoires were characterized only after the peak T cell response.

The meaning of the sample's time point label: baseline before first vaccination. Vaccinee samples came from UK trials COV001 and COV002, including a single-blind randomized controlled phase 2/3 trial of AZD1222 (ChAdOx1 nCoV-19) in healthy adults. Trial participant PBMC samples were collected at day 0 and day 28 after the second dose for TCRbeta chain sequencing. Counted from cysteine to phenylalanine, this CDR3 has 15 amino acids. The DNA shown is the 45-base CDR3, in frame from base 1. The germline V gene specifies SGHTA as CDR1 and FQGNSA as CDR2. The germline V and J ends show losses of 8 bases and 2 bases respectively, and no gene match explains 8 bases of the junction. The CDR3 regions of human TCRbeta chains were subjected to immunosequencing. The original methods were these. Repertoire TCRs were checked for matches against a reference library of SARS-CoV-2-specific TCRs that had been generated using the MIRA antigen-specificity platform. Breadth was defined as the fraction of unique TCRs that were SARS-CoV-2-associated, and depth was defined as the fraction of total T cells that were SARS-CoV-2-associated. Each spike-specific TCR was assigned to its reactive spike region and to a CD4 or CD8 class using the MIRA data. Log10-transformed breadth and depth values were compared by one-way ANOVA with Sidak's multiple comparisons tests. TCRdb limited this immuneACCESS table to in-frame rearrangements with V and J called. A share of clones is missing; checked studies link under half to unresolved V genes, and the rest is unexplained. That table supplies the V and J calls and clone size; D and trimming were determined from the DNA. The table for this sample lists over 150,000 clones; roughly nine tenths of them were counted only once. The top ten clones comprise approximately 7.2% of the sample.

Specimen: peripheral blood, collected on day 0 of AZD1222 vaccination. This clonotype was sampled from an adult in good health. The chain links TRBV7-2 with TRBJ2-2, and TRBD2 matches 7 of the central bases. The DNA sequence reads TGTGCCAGCCTGGCGTCGGGGGGAAACACCGGGGAGCTGTTTTTT. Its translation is CASLASGGNTGELFF. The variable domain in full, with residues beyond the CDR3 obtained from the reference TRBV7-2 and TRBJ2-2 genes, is GAGVSQSPSNKVTEKGKDVELRCDPISGHTALYWYRQSLGQGLEFLIYFQGNSAPDKSGLPSDRFSAERTGGSVSTLTIQRTQQEDSAVYLCASLASGGNTGELFFGEGSRLTVL.